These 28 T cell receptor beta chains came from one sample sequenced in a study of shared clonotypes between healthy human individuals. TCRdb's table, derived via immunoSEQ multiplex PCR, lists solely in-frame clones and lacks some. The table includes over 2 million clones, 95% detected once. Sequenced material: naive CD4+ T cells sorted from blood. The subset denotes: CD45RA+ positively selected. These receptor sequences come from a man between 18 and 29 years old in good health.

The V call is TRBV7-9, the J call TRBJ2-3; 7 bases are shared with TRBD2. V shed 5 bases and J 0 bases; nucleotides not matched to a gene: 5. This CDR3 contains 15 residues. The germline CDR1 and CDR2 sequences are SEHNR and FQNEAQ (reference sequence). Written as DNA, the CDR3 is TGTGCCAGCAGCATCGGACTAGGTAGCACAGATACGCAGTATTTT. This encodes CASSIGLGSTDTQYF.

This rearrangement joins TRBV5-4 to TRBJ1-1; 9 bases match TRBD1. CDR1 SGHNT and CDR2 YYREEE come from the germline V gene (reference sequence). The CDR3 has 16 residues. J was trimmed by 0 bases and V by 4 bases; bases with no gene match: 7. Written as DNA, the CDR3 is TGTGCCAGCAGCGCACAGACAGGGGGGGTGAACACTGAAGCTTTCTTT. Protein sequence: CASSAQTGGVNTEAFF.

The CDR3 spells CASSLWGQNTEAFF. CDR3 bases: TGTGCCAGCAGCCTCTGGGGACAGAACACTGAAGCTTTCTTT. The J gene is TRBJ1-1, the V gene TRBV5-4, with D maybe TRBD1 (6 bases). The V end was cut by 4 bases, the J end by 1 base, with 11 bases between. In germline, CDR1 is SGHNT, CDR2 YYREEE (reference sequence). The length of the CDR3 is 14 residues.

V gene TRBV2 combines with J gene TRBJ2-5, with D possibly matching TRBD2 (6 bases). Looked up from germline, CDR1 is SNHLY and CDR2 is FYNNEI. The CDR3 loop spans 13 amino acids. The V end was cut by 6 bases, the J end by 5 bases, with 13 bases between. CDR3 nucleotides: TGTGCCAGCAGGGGCGGGAAGGTTGAGACCCAGTACTTC. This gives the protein CASRGGKVETQYF.

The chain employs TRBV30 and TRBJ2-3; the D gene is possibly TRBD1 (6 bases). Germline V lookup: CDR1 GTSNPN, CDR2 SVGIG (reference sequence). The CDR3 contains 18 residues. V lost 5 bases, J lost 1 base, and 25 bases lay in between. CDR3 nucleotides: TGTGCCTGGGCGACGGGGCTAAGAGGGGCAGGGGGCACAGATACGCAGTATTTT. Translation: CAWATGLRGAGGTDTQYF.

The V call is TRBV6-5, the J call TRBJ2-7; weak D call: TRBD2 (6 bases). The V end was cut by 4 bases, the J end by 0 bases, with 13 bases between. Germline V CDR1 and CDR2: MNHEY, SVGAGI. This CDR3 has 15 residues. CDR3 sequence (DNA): TGTGCCAGCAGTTTGTTAGCGGATAACTCCTACGAGCAGTACTTC. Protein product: CASSLLADNSYEQYF.

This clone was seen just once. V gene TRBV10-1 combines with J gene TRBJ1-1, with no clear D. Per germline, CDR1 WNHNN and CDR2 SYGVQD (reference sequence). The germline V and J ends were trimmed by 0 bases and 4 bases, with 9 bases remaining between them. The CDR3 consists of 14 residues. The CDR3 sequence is CASSESPGITEAFF. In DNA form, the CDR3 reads TGCGCCAGCAGTGAGTCTCCCGGGATCACTGAAGCTTTCTTT.

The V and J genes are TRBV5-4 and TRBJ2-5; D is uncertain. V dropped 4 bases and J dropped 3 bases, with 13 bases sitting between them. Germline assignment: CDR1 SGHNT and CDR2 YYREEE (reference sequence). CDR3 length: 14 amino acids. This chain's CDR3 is CASSKKDIKETQYF. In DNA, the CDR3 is TGTGCCAGCAGCAAGAAGGATATCAAAGAGACCCAGTACTTC.

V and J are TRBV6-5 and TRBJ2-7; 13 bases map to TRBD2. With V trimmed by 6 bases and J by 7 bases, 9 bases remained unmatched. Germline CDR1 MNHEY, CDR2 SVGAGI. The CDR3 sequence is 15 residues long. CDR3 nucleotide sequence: TGTGCCAGCAGGCCACTAGCGGGGGGGCCGGGAGAGCAGTACTTC. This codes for CASRPLAGGPGEQYF.

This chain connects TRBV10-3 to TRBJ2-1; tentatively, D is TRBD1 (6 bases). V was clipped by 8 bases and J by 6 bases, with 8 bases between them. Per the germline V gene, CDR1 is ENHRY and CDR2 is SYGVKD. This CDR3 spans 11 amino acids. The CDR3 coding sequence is TGTGCCATCCGGGACACCAATGAGCAGTTCTTC. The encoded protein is CAIRDTNEQFF.

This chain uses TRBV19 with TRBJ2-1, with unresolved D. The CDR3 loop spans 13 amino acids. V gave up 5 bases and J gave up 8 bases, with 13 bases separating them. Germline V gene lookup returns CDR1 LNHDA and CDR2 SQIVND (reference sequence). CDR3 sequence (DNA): TGTGCCAGTAGTGGGGATACTACAGATGAGCAGTTCTTC. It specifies CASSGDTTDEQFF.

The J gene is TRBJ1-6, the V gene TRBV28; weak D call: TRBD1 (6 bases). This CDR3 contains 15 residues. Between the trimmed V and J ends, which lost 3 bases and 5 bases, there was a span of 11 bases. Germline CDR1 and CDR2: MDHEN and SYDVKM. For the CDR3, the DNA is TGTGCCAGCAGTTTCATCCAGGGGAATAATTCACCCCTCCACTTT. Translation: CASSFIQGNNSPLHF.

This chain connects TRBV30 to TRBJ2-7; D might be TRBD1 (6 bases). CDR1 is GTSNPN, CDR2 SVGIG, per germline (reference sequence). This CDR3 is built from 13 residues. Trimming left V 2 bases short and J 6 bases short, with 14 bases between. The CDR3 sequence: CAWSRMGAIEQYF. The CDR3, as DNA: TGTGCCTGGAGTCGGATGGGGGCTATCGAGCAGTACTTC. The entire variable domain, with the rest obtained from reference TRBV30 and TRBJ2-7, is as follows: SQTIHQWPATLVQPVGSPLSLECTVEGTSNPNLYWYRQAAGRGLQLLFYSVGIGQISSEVPQNLSASRPQDRQFILSSKKLLLSDSGFYLCAWSRMGAIEQYFGPGTRLTVT.

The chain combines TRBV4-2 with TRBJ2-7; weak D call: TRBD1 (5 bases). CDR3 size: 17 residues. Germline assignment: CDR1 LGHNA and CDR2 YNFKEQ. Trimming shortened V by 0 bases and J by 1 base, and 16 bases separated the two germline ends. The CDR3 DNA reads TGTGCCAGCAGCCAAGATTATCTGGGGCTCCAATCCTACGAGCAGTACTTC. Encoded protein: CASSQDYLGLQSYEQYF.

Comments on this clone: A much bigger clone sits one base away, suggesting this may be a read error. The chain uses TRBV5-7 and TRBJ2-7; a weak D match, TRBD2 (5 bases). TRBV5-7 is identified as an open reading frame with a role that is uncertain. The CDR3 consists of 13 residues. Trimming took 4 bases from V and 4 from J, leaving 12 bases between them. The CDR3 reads CASSPAGLYEQYF. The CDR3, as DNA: TGTGCCAGCAGCCCCGCGGGTTTATACGAGCAGTACTTC.

CDR3 residues: CASSEALIQPQHF. CDR3 sequence (DNA): TGTGCCAGCAGTGAAGCGTTGATTCAGCCCCAGCATTTT. The rearrangement links TRBV6-1 to TRBJ1-5; no definite D call. The V end lost 0 bases, the J end lost 6 bases, and 6 bases lay between the germline ends. The germline gives CDR1 MNHNS, CDR2 SASEGT. The CDR3 runs to 13 residues.

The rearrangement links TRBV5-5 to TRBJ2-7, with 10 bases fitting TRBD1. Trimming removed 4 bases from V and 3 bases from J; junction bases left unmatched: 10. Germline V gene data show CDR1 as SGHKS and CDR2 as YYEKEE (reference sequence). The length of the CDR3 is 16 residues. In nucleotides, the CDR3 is TGTGCCAGCAGCGCAGACTCGGACAGGGGGTTCTACGAGCAGTACTTC. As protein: CASSADSDRGFYEQYF.

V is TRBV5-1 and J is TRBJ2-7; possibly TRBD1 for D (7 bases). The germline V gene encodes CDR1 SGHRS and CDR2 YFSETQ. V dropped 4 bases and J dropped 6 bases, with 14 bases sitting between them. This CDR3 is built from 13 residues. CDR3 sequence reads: CASSQGGVGEQYF. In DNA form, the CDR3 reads TGCGCCAGCAGCCAGGGGGGAGTTGGCGAGCAGTACTTC.

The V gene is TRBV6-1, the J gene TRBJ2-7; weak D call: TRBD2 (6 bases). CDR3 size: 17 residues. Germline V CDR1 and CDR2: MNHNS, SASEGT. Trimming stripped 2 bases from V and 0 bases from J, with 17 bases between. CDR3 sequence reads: CASSEYFGGANSYEQYF. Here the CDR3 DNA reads TGTGCCAGCAGTGAATATTTCGGGGGAGCCAACTCCTACGAGCAGTACTTC.

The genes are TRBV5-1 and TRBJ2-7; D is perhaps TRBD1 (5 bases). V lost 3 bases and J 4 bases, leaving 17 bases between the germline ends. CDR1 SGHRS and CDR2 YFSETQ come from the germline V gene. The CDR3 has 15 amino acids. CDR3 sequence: CASSSQGWPEYEQYF. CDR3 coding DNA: TGCGCCAGCAGCTCCCAGGGCTGGCCAGAATACGAGCAGTACTTC.

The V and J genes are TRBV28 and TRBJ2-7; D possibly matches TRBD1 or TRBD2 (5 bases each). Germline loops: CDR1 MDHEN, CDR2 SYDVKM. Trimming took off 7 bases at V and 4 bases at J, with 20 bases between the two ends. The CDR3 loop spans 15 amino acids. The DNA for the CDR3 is TGTGCCAGCACCGATAGCAGGGTTGGGGGTTACGAGCAGTACTTC. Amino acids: CASTDSRVGGYEQYF.

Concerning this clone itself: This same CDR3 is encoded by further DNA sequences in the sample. The CDR3 nucleotides are TGTGCCAGCAGTGATGACAGAGGCAATCAGCCCCAGCATTTT. It specifies CASSDDRGNQPQHF. The gene calls are TRBV2 and TRBJ1-5; weak D call: TRBD1 (5 bases). The CDR3 has 14 residues. The V end was cut by 3 bases, the J end by 2 bases, with 8 bases between. The germline CDR1 and CDR2 sequences are SNHLY and FYNNEI.

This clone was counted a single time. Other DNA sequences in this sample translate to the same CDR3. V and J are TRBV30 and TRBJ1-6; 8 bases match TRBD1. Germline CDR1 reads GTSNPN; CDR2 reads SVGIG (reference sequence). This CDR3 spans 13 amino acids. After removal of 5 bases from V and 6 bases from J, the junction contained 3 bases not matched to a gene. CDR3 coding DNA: TGTGCCTGGGGCGACAGGGGTAATTCACCCCTCCACTTT. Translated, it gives CAWGDRGNSPLHF.

This CDR3 reads CASSLEEGRRKTDTQYF. The CDR3 DNA is TGTGCCAGCAGCTTGGAAGAGGGTAGGCGGAAAACAGATACGCAGTATTTT. The chain uses TRBV5-6 and TRBJ2-3, with D perhaps matching TRBD2 (5 bases). V dropped 0 bases and J dropped 3 bases, with 17 bases sitting between them. Germline V gene data show CDR1 as SGHDT and CDR2 as YYEEEE. The CDR3 runs 17 residues. The full variable domain, with the rest looked up from reference TRBV5-6 and TRBJ2-3, is DAGVTQSPTHLIKTRGQQVTLRCSPKSGHDTVSWYQQALGQGPQFIFQYYEEEERQRGNFPDRFSGHQFPNYSSELNVNALLLGDSALYLCASSLEEGRRKTDTQYFGPGTRLTVL.

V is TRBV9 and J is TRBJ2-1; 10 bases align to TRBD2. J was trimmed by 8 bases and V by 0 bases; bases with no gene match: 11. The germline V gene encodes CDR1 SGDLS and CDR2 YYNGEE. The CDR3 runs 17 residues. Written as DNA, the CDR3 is TGTGCCAGCAGCGTAGGAGCGGGGGGGCCTATAGCCGATGAGCAGTTCTTC. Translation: CASSVGAGGPIADEQFF.

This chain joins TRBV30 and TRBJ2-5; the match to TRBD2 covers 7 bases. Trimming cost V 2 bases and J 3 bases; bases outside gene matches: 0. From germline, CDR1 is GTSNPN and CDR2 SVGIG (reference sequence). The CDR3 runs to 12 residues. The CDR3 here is CAWSSGKETQYF. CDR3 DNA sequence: TGTGCCTGGAGTAGCGGGAAAGAGACCCAGTACTTC.

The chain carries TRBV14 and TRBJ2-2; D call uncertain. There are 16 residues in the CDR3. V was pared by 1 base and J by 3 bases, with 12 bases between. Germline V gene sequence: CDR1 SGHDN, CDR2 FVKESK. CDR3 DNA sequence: TGTGCCAGCAGCCAAGGCAGTCGTTTTTACACCGGGGAGCTGTTTTTT. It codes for CASSQGSRFYTGELFF.

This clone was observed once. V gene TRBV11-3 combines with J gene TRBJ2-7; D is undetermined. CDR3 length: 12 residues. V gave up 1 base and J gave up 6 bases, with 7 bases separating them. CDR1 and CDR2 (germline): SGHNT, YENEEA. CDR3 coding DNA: TGTGCCAGCAGCTTAGTAACGGGCGAGCAGTACTTC. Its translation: CASSLVTGEQYF.